A single sample is the source of the 16 T cell receptor beta chains below, sequenced in a study of T-cell reconstitution after alpha-beta-depleted transplantation in children. Preparation of the TCRbeta library involved a method that used unique molecular identifiers. TCRdb re-called the PCR reads through MiXCR, storing one row per CDR3 protein. Of fewer than 750,000 distinct CDR3 sequences listed, under 25% are singletons. The sequencing here drew on PBMCs, mostly from graft donor cells, taken 360 days after TCRalphabeta/CD19-depleted stem cell transplant. Every receptor here comes from a boy in the first two years of life who had a stem cell transplant for acute myeloid leukemia, so the T cells may come from the graft donor.

This clonotype has at least ten counts. The rearrangement joins TRBV7-6 to TRBJ2-1; 8 bases map to TRBD1. Trimming removed 1 base from V and 15 bases from J; junction bases left unmatched: 11. In germline, CDR1 is SGHVS, CDR2 FNYEAQ. The CDR3 is made up of 14 amino acids. The CDR3 region is CASSLGSGGPPRFF. CDR3 nucleotide sequence: TGTGCCAGCAGCTTAGGGTCAGGGGGCCCTCCCCGGTTCTTC.

V gene TRBV19 combines with J gene TRBJ2-1; possibly TRBD1 or TRBD2 for D (5 bases each). The CDR3 extends over 14 amino acids. With 3 bases removed from V and 5 bases from J, the gap between germline ends came to 11 bases. Looked up from germline, CDR1 is LNHDA and CDR2 is SQIVND (reference sequence). DNA for the CDR3: TGTGCCAGTAGTATGGGGACGATCAACAATGAGCAGTTCTTC. Protein product: CASSMGTINNEQFF.

This clonotype was counted ten times or more. The V gene is TRBV7-2, the J gene TRBJ2-1, with D perhaps TRBD1 (6 bases). The CDR3 runs to 16 residues. Trimming took 6 bases from V and 0 from J, leaving 15 bases between them. From germline, CDR1 is SGHTA and CDR2 FQGNSA. The CDR3 spells CASSGQGQSSYNEQFF. The CDR3 DNA reads TGTGCCAGCAGTGGGCAGGGACAAAGCTCCTACAATGAGCAGTTCTTC.

The chain employs TRBV4-1 and TRBJ1-5, with D possibly matching TRBD1 (6 bases). The CDR3 contains 16 residues. Germline CDR1 reads MGHRA; CDR2 reads YSYEKL. The ends were cut back, 0 bases at V and 7 bases at J, with 16 bases in the middle. CDR3 residues: CASSQETTGIRQPQHF. The DNA of the CDR3 is TGCGCCAGCAGCCAAGAGACAACAGGGATAAGACAGCCCCAGCATTTT.

This clonotype was recorded at least ten times. The chain is built from TRBV28 and TRBJ1-1; D is unresolved. This CDR3 is 12 amino acids long. Germline V gene sequence: CDR1 MDHEN, CDR2 SYDVKM. Trimming cost V 6 bases and J 10 bases, with 15 bases left between them. The CDR3 nucleotides are TGTGCCAGCAGCACACCGACTCGTAGAGCTTTCTTT. Amino acid sequence: CASSTPTRRAFF.

The chain combines TRBV6-5 with TRBJ2-7; D is unclear. V dropped 0 bases and J dropped 0 bases, with 15 bases sitting between them. Germline CDR1 reads MNHEY; CDR2 reads SVGAGI. The CDR3 has 17 amino acids. Written as DNA, the CDR3 is TGTGCCAGCAGTTACTCGAGCTCCCGTGCGGCCTCCTACGAGCAGTACGTC. Translated: CASSYSSSRAASYEQYV.

This clonotype showed up just a few times. This chain connects TRBV6-2 or TRBV6-3 to TRBJ2-7; D ambiguous. V was pared by 0 bases and J by 5 bases, with 14 bases between. The CDR3 covers 15 residues. CDR1 and CDR2 from the germline V gene are MNHEY and SVGEGT. The DNA of the CDR3 is TGTGCCAGCAGTTACTCGAGGCAGGCTATGAACGAGCAGTACGTC. Protein product: CASSYSRQAMNEQYV.

The CDR3 region is CASSFVEFAEAFF. The CDR3 nucleotides are TGTGCCAGCAGTTTTGTGGAATTCGCTGAAGCTTTCTTT. The gene calls are TRBV12-3 or TRBV12-4 and TRBJ1-1; D is undetermined. This CDR3 is built from 13 residues. V lost 3 bases and J lost 6, with 11 bases in between.

The V gene is TRBV4-1, the J gene TRBJ2-1; no firm D call. The germline gives CDR1 MGHRA, CDR2 YSYEKL. Trimming removed 0 bases at V and 7 bases at J, with 7 bases between. The CDR3 length is 13 residues. The CDR3 DNA reads TGCGCCAGCAGCCAAGAAATGAGGAATGAGCAGTTCTTC. This codes for CASSQEMRNEQFF.

This clonotype was picked up many times. The gene calls are TRBV10-3 and TRBJ2-1, with TRBD1 matching over 9 bases. Trimming removed 4 bases from V and 4 bases from J; junction bases left unmatched: 2. Germline V CDR1 and CDR2: ENHRY, SYGVKD. The CDR3 is 14 amino acids. The CDR3 protein is CAISVGTGYNEQFF. For the CDR3, the DNA is TGTGCCATCAGTGTTGGGACAGGGTACAATGAGCAGTTCTTC.

This clonotype was seen only a few times. The chain carries TRBV29-1 and TRBJ2-2; 7 bases map to TRBD1. The CDR3 length is 12 residues. Trimming removed 7 bases from V and 1 base from J; junction bases left unmatched: 0. Looked up from germline, CDR1 is SQVTM and CDR2 is ANQGSEA. As DNA, the CDR3 is TGCAGCGGGACAGGGAACACCGGGGAGCTGTTTTTT. Amino acid sequence: CSGTGNTGELFF.

The chain has TRBV7-9 and TRBJ1-2; no clear D gene. Germline CDR1 reads SEHNR; CDR2 reads FQNEAQ (reference sequence). V was clipped by 2 bases and J by 8 bases, with 12 bases between them. The CDR3 spans 13 residues. The CDR3 bases are TGTGCCAGCAGCTTACACGAGGAGCAGGGCTACACCTTC. Protein sequence: CASSLHEEQGYTF. Based on the CDR3 plus reference TRBV7-9 and TRBJ1-2, the full variable domain is DTGVSQNPRHKITKRGQNVTFRCDPISEHNRLYWYRQTLGQGPEFLTYFQNEAQLEKSRLLSDRFSAERPKGSFSTLEIQRTEQGDSAMYLCASSLHEEQGYTFGSGTRLTVV.

The genes are TRBV28 and TRBJ1-6; D gene uncertain. The CDR3 extends over 16 amino acids. Germline values: CDR1 MDHEN, CDR2 SYDVKM. V was clipped by 2 bases and J by 4 bases, with 12 bases between them. CDR3 sequence (DNA): TGTGCCAGCAGTTTACCGGCAGACGCTTATAATTCACCCCTCCACTTT. Translated: CASSLPADAYNSPLHF.

This clonotype was seen only a few times. The chain is built from TRBV12-3 or TRBV12-4 and TRBJ1-5; a weak D match, TRBD1 (5 bases). The CDR3 runs to 16 residues. The V end was cut by 5 bases, the J end by 0 bases, with 14 bases between. The CDR3 loop reads CASSHPNRNSNQPQHF. The CDR3 bases are TGTGCCAGCAGTCATCCGAACAGGAATAGCAATCAGCCCCAGCATTTT.

The V gene is TRBV9, the J gene TRBJ1-2; TRBD1 matches at 9 bases. From germline, CDR1 is SGDLS and CDR2 YYNGEE. There are 17 residues in the CDR3. V lost 4 bases, J lost 6 bases, and 16 bases stayed unmatched. CDR3 coding DNA: TGTGCCAGCAGCCAACGCTTTCACAGGGGGCTGGGCAATGGCTACACCTTC. This sequence encodes CASSQRFHRGLGNGYTF.

This clonotype has a handful of counts. This chain links TRBV18 with TRBJ2-7; D perhaps matches TRBD2 (6 bases). CDR1 is KGHSH and CDR2 is LQKENI in the germline V gene. V dropped 6 bases and J dropped 2 bases, with 17 bases sitting between them. This CDR3 contains 15 residues. CDR3 sequence: CASSPTTGGAYEQYF. CDR3 nucleotide sequence: TGTGCCAGCTCCCCCACGACCGGGGGTGCCTACGAGCAGTACTTC.